Below, one T cell receptor (beta chain) is given with its context. No antigen is known for it. A multiplex PCR was run with 60 Vbeta primers and 13 Jbeta primers. The table came from immunoSEQ multiplex PCR; TCRdb's copy has only in-frame clones and leaves some out. Here the sample table reports 150,000 to 200,000 clones. This specimen belongs to a study of cytomegalovirus exposure and HLA in healthy donors. General study points: As a later analysis revealed, most CMV-associated TCR beta chains appeared HLA-restricted. In a later analysis, TCR beta V- and J-gene trimming was associated with a missense DCLRE1C variant.

V was shortened by 1 base and J by 1 base, with 12 bases between the two germline ends. CDR3 length: 15 amino acids. The germline V gene has CDR1 SGDLS and CDR2 YYNGEE. This TCR was sampled from a man under 40 in good health and CMV-seronegative. The rearrangement links TRBV9 to TRBJ2-7, with D possibly matching TRBD2 (6 bases). Source material: PBMCs. DNA of the CDR3: TGTGCCAGCAGCGTATCCCCGGGACTTTCCTACGAGCAGTACTTC. Its translation: CASSVSPGLSYEQYF.